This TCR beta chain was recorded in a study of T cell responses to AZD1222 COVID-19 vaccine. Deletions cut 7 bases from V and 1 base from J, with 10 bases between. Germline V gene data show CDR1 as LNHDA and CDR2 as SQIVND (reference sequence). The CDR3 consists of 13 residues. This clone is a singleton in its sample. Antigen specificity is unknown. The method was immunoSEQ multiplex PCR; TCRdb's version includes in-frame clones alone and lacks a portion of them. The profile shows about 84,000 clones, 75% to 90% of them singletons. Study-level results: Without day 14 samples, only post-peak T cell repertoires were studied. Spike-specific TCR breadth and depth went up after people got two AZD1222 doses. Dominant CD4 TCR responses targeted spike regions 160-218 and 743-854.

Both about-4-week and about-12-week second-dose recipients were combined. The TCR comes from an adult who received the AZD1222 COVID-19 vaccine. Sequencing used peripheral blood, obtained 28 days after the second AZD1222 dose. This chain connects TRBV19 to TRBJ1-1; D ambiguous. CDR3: CASNKGGNTEAFF. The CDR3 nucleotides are TGTGCCAGTAACAAGGGAGGGAACACTGAAGCTTTCTTT.